The 25 T cell receptor beta chains below come from one sample, sequenced in a study of vaccination effects on CD4 cells after COVID-19. These TCRs are of unknown antigen specificity. The repertoire was sequenced with immunoSEQ multiplex PCR; TCRdb's copy has only in-frame clones and lacks some. The table shows about 38,000 clones, with 82% occurring only once. An approximately ten-day culture period preceded the isolation of CD4+ T cells. Here the sequenced sample was CD4+ T cells from PBMCs cultured without peptide, taken before COVID-19 vaccination. These TCRs come from a human donor who received a COVID-19 vaccine.

The V and J genes are TRBV12-3 or TRBV12-4 and TRBJ1-6; D remains unclear. The CDR3 extends over 11 amino acids. The V end lost 3 bases, the J end lost 14 bases, and 8 bases lay between the germline ends. CDR3 residues: CASSFGTSLHF. The CDR3 bases are TGTGCCAGCAGTTTCGGTACGTCCCTCCACTTT.

V usage is TRBV28 and J usage is TRBJ1-1, with D possibly matching TRBD1 (6 bases). This CDR3 spans 13 amino acids. V was trimmed by 1 base and J by 11 bases, leaving 14 bases between them. Germline-derived CDR1 and CDR2 are MDHEN and SYDVKM. The DNA for the CDR3 is TGTGCCAGCAGTTTATTTGGGCAGGGGCTTGCTTTCTTT. Its translation: CASSLFGQGLAFF.

In DNA form, the CDR3 reads TGTGCCAGCAGTTTAATGGGGGCAGGCACTGAAGCTTTCTTT. Translation gives CASSLMGAGTEAFF. V gene TRBV27 combines with J gene TRBJ1-1; possible D gene TRBD1, 6 bases. V was shortened by 2 bases and J by 4 bases, with 11 bases between the two germline ends. This CDR3 is built from 14 residues. Germline CDR1 is MNHEY and CDR2 is SMNVEV (reference sequence).

The V and J genes are TRBV7-3 and TRBJ2-5; 10 bases are a match to TRBD2. The germline CDR1 and CDR2 sequences are SGHTA and FQGTGA. This CDR3 contains 18 residues. V lost 2 bases, J lost 4 bases, and 13 bases stayed unmatched. The CDR3 region is CASSLWASGGAVRETQYF. The CDR3, as DNA: TGTGCCAGCAGCTTATGGGCCAGCGGGGGGGCAGTCAGAGAGACCCAGTACTTC.

The V call is TRBV5-4, the J call TRBJ2-5; 9 bases are shared with TRBD1. The CDR3 is 14 amino acids. V lost 4 bases to trimming and J lost 6 bases; unmatched junction nucleotides: 7. Looked up from germline, CDR1 is SGHNT and CDR2 is YYREEE (reference sequence). CDR3 in DNA: TGTGCCAGCAGCACGTCACAGGGGGCGAAGACCCAGTACTTC. It codes for CASSTSQGAKTQYF.

Here the CDR3 DNA reads TGTGCCAGCAGTCTCCGGCCCCCGGGGTTCAATCAGCCCCAGCATTTT. Residues: CASSLRPPGFNQPQHF. The chain is built from TRBV27 and TRBJ1-5; D call uncertain. The V end lost 5 bases, the J end lost 3 bases, and 17 bases lay between the germline ends. The V gene's germline CDR1 is MNHEY and CDR2 SMNVEV (reference sequence). The CDR3 is 16 amino acids.

The chain is built from TRBV6-6 and TRBJ2-3; 9 bases are shared with TRBD1. This CDR3 is 14 amino acids long. V trimming: 8 bases; J trimming: 3 bases; junction bases outside the gene matches: 6. The V gene's germline CDR1 is MNHNY and CDR2 SVGAGI (reference sequence). CDR3 nucleotides: TGTGCCAGCCTCAGGACAGGGGTAACAGATACGCAGTATTTT. Residues: CASLRTGVTDTQYF.

The chain couples TRBV18 to TRBJ2-7; D is undetermined. This CDR3 has 15 amino acids. Trimming cost V 3 bases and J 3 bases, with 15 bases left between them. Germline V gene sequence: CDR1 KGHSH, CDR2 LQKENI. CDR3: CASSPSLARLYEQYV. The DNA of the CDR3 is TGTGCCAGCTCACCTTCCCTGGCAAGACTCTACGAGCAGTACGTC.

This clone has only a few counts. J is TRBJ1-1 and V is TRBV9; a possible D gene is TRBD1 (6 bases). Looked up from germline, CDR1 is SGDLS and CDR2 is YYNGEE. The ends were cut back, 5 bases at V and 2 bases at J, with 13 bases in the middle. The CDR3 length is 14 residues. CDR3 coding DNA: TGTGCCAGCAGACCAACAGGGTCCAACACTGAAGCTTTCTTT. It encodes CASRPTGSNTEAFF.

This chain connects TRBV19 to TRBJ1-5; D gene ambiguous. The CDR3 is made up of 15 amino acids. From germline, CDR1 is LNHDA and CDR2 SQIVND (reference sequence). The V gene lost 9 bases and the J gene lost 7 bases, with 22 bases spanning the gap. The CDR3 bases are TGTGCCAGCGTCCAGACACAAGGATCAACGCAGCCCCAGCATTTT. This gives the protein CASVQTQGSTQPQHF. Filled out from reference TRBV19 and TRBJ1-5, the complete variable domain reads DGGITQSPKYLFRKEGQNVTLSCEQNLNHDAMYWYRQDPGQGLRLIYYSQIVNDFQKGDIAEGYSVSREKKESFPLTVTSAQKNPTAFYLCASVQTQGSTQPQHFGDGTRLSIL.

This clone was observed a few times. The chain employs TRBV28 and TRBJ1-5; a weak D match, TRBD1 (6 bases). This CDR3 has 11 amino acids. V lost 4 bases and J lost 8, with 6 bases in between. The germline V gene has CDR1 MDHEN and CDR2 SYDVKM. The CDR3 coding sequence is TGTGCCAGCAGTTACAGGGAGCCCCAGCATTTT. It encodes CASSYREPQHF.

This clone appeared a few times. The chain links TRBV20-1 to TRBJ1-1; D is uncertain. The V end was cut by 3 bases, the J end by 1 base, with 12 bases between. CDR1 and CDR2 from the germline V gene are DFQATT and SNEGSKA (reference sequence). The CDR3 runs 14 residues. In nucleotides, the CDR3 is TGCAGTGCTAGTAGAGTGACACAGAACACTGAAGCTTTCTTT. This gives the protein CSASRVTQNTEAFF.

This sequence joins TRBV11-2 and TRBJ2-3, with a weak D call TRBD1 (6 bases). V dropped 3 bases and J dropped 2 bases, with 9 bases sitting between them. CDR3 size: 14 residues. The germline V gene has CDR1 SGHAT and CDR2 FQNNGV. The CDR3 DNA sequence: TGTGCCAGCAGCTTGACAGGTGTCACAGATACGCAGTATTTT. Its protein product is CASSLTGVTDTQYF.

This clone was seen a single time. The chain uses TRBV18 and TRBJ2-5, with D possibly TRBD1 on 5 matching bases. This CDR3 comprises 14 residues. Germline lookup yields CDR1 KGHSH and CDR2 LQKENI. Between the trimmed V and J ends, which lost 2 bases and 5 bases, there was a span of 12 bases. The CDR3: CASSPGARRETQYF. For the CDR3, the DNA is TGTGCCAGCTCACCAGGGGCACGTCGGGAGACCCAGTACTTC.

V is TRBV2 and J is TRBJ2-2, with a weak D call TRBD1 (5 bases). Germline V lookup: CDR1 SNHLY, CDR2 FYNNEI. CDR3 length: 15 amino acids. V was clipped by 3 bases and J by 3 bases, with 11 bases between them. The CDR3: CASSDVGADTGELFF. CDR3 bases: TGTGCCAGCAGTGATGTAGGGGCAGACACCGGGGAGCTGTTTTTT.

The CDR3 region has the DNA TGTGCCAGCAGTTACGTTCAGGGAGACATCTATGGCTACACCTTC. This gives the protein CASSYVQGDIYGYTF. This sequence joins TRBV6-2 or TRBV6-3 and TRBJ1-2; possible D gene TRBD1, 5 bases. Germline loops: CDR1 MNHEY, CDR2 SVGEGT. V lost 2 bases and J 4 bases, leaving 14 bases between the germline ends. The CDR3 is made up of 15 amino acids.

Here the CDR3 DNA reads TGTGCCATCAGTGAGAGGGAGGGAGGCGCTTCCCACGAGCAGTACGTC. As protein: CAISEREGGASHEQYV. The rearrangement links TRBV10-3 to TRBJ2-7; TRBD2 aligns across 7 bases. Per germline, CDR1 ENHRY and CDR2 SYGVKD. Trimming removed 2 bases from V and 5 bases from J; junction bases left unmatched: 12. This CDR3 contains 16 residues.

The chain links TRBV11-2 to TRBJ2-1; 7 bases map to TRBD2. V lost 3 bases and J lost 8; bases outside the gene matches: 1. The CDR3 spans 12 residues. Germline CDR1 is SGHAT and CDR2 is FQNNGV. DNA for the CDR3: TGTGCCAGCAGCTTGGGGGGGGATGAGCAGTTCTTC. Encoded protein: CASSLGGDEQFF. Filled out from reference TRBV11-2 and TRBJ2-1, the complete variable domain reads EAGVAQSPRYKIIEKRQSVAFWCNPISGHATLYWYQQILGQGPKLLIQFQNNGVVDDSQLPKDRFSAERLKGVDSTLKIQPAKLEDSAVYLCASSLGGDEQFFGPGTRLTVL.

CDR3 nucleotide sequence: TGCAGCGTTGAGGGACAGGGGGCGAGGGAAAAACTGTTTTTT. Translating gives CSVEGQGAREKLFF. The chain is built from TRBV29-1 and TRBJ1-4, with TRBD1 identical over 12 bases. V gave up 3 bases and J gave up 8 bases; unmatched junction bases: 4. The CDR3 runs to 14 residues. Germline-derived CDR1 and CDR2 are SQVTM and ANQGSEA.

The rearrangement joins TRBV30 to TRBJ2-3; 12 nucleotides agree with TRBD1. Germline CDR1 GTSNPN, CDR2 SVGIG (reference sequence). V gave up 5 bases and J gave up 7 bases; unmatched junction bases: 19. The CDR3 is made up of 18 amino acids. The CDR3 sequence: CAWAKGGDRGPDGNTQYF. CDR3 coding DNA: TGTGCCTGGGCAAAAGGGGGGGACAGGGGGCCCGACGGGAATACGCAGTATTTT.

The V call is TRBV5-1, the J call TRBJ2-7; unclear D gene. This CDR3 contains 10 residues. The germline V and J ends were trimmed by 2 bases and 4 bases, with 1 base remaining between them. Per the germline V gene, CDR1 is SGHRS and CDR2 is YFSETQ. The CDR3 spells CASSFYEQYV. The CDR3 region has the DNA TGCGCCAGCAGCTTTTACGAGCAGTACGTC.

DNA for the CDR3: TGTGCCAGCAGGCTACTTGCGACAGGGGCCGGGGAGCTGTTTTTT. Residues: CASRLLATGAGELFF. The chain joins TRBV6-5 to TRBJ2-2; 8 positions match TRBD1. CDR3 size: 15 residues. V shed 6 bases and J 6 bases; nucleotides not matched to a gene: 9. In germline, CDR1 is MNHEY, CDR2 SVGAGI.

This chain's CDR3 is CASSYTGVSNQPQHF. CDR3 bases: TGTGCCAGCAGCTATACAGGGGTTAGCAATCAGCCCCAGCATTTT. The chain uses TRBV7-2 and TRBJ1-5, with 7 bases that match TRBD1. Trimming at V came to 4 bases and at J to 0 bases, leaving 3 bases not matched to a gene. The CDR3 spans 15 residues. Germline-derived CDR1 and CDR2 are SGHTA and FQGNSA.

This chain connects TRBV5-1 to TRBJ2-2, with D perhaps assigned TRBD1 or TRBD2 (5 bases each). With 4 bases removed from V and 3 bases from J, the gap between germline ends came to 16 bases. Germline CDR1 is SGHRS and CDR2 is YFSETQ. The CDR3 length is 16 residues. Here the CDR3 DNA reads TGCGCCAGCAGCGGGGACCCGTCCGGGGACACCGGGGAGCTGTTTTTT. Its protein product is CASSGDPSGDTGELFF.

The chain joins TRBV3-1 (or the pseudogene TRBV3-2) to TRBJ2-3; D uncertain. Germline values: CDR1 LGHDT, CDR2 YNNKEL (reference sequence). This CDR3 spans 15 amino acids. V was pared by 0 bases and J by 0 bases, with 7 bases between. DNA of the CDR3: TGTGCCAGCAGCCAAGATTTAGTTAGCACAGATACGCAGTATTTT. Its protein product is CASSQDLVSTDTQYF.